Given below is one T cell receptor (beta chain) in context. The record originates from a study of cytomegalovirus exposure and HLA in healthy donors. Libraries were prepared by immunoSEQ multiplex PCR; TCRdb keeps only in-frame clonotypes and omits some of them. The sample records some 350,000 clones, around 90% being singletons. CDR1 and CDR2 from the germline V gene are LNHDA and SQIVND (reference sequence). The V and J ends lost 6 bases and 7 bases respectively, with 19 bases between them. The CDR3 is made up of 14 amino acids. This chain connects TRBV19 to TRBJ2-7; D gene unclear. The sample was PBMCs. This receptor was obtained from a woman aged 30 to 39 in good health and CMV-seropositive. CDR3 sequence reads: CASRLVETRGEQYF. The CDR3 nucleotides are TGTGCCAGTAGGCTCGTGGAGACACGTGGGGAGCAGTACTTC.